This TCR beta chain stems from a study of vaccination and CD4 T cells after COVID-19. For the study at large: Comprising six males and four females, the convalescent participants counted two Hispanic individuals among them. Overlapping spike peptides served as the stimulus for the cells. These peptides came from SARS-CoV-2 and from the common cold coronaviruses HCoV-NL63, HCoV-OC43 and HCoV-229E.

Details on this clonotype: Antigen: not known.

This CDR3 contains 16 residues. Germline assignment: CDR1 MGHDK and CDR2 SYGVNS. V lost 6 bases and J 3 bases, leaving 15 bases between the germline ends. Treatment indicated: approximately nine-day PBMC culture with coronavirus spike peptide pools or control peptides (ViraFEST assay). ViraFEST sequenced TCRs after peptide-pool expansion of antigen-specific T cells. Sequencing of DNA taken from cultured CD4+ T cells relied on the Oncomine TCR Beta short-read assay. TCRdb re-called the PCR reads through MiXCR, storing one row per CDR3 protein. The sample includes some 20,000 distinct CDR3 sequences, around 45% of them seen just once.

V usage is TRBV25-1 and J usage is TRBJ2-6, with D perhaps TRBD1 or TRBD2 (5 bases each). The sequenced sample was CD4+ T cells from blood, cultured in vitro. This receptor was obtained from a human donor who had recovered from COVID-19. CDR3 DNA: TGTGCCAGCAGGAGATCTACGGGGCTTGGGGCCAACGTCCTGACTTTC. Residues: CASRRSTGLGANVLTF.